This passage covers 29 T cell receptor beta chains from one sample sequenced in a study of OX40 agonist ivuxolimab in advanced cancers. The repertoire was sequenced with immunoSEQ multiplex PCR; TCRdb's copy has only in-frame clones and lacks some. The sample lists about 76,000 clones, 85% occurring once. The starting material was CD4+ or CD8+ T cells sorted from blood, obtained in a trial of the OX40 agonist ivuxolimab. These receptors were obtained from an adult with an advanced solid tumor such as melanoma, head and neck, liver or kidney cancer.

This chain uses TRBV30 with TRBJ1-2; possibly TRBD1 for D (5 bases). V dropped 0 bases and J dropped 7 bases, with 6 bases sitting between them. CDR3 length: 11 residues. Germline CDR1 GTSNPN, CDR2 SVGIG (reference sequence). CDR3 in amino acids: CAWSVQVGYTF. The CDR3 DNA reads as TGTGCCTGGAGTGTACAGGTTGGCTACACCTTC.

This clone has only a few counts. The chain recombines TRBV6-5 with TRBJ2-7; D unclear. Germline V lookup: CDR1 MNHEY, CDR2 SVGAGI. Trimming removed 10 bases at V and 3 bases at J, with 19 bases between. The CDR3 length is 14 residues. The CDR3 coding sequence is TGTGCCACCATCGCTCTGGGGTCGGGCTACGAGCAGTACTTC. It translates to CATIALGSGYEQYF.

This sequence joins TRBV4-3 and TRBJ2-5; 8 positions agree with TRBD1. V dropped 0 bases and J dropped 5; count of bases not matched to a gene: 11. The CDR3 spans 17 residues. CDR1 LGHNA and CDR2 YSLEER come from the germline V gene. The DNA of the CDR3 is TGCGCCAGCAGCCAAGAGGTTCAGGGGGCGGTGGGTGAGACCCAGTACTTC. Translating it yields CASSQEVQGAVGETQYF.

This chain connects TRBV11-1 to TRBJ1-5; maybe TRBD1 (6 bases). The CDR3 runs to 19 residues. Germline CDR1 is SGHAT and CDR2 is FQDESV (reference sequence). The V end was cut by 1 base, the J end by 6 bases, with 25 bases between. In nucleotides, the CDR3 is TGTGCCAGCAGCTTAGGACGAGTTGCAGGGGAATGTGTTTTTCAGCCCCAGCATTTT. This codes for CASSLGRVAGECVFQPQHF.

The CDR3 spells CASSFRDRDTDTQYF. DNA of the CDR3: TGTGCCAGCAGCTTTCGGGACAGGGACACAGATACGCAGTATTTT. The V gene is TRBV5-4, the J gene TRBJ2-3; 9 nucleotides match TRBD1. J gave up 2 bases and V 2 bases, and 3 bases lay outside the gene matches. The CDR3 is 15 residues long. The germline V gene has CDR1 SGHNT and CDR2 YYREEE (reference sequence).

Only a few counts were recorded for this clone. The chain recombines TRBV7-8 with TRBJ1-2; 7 bases match TRBD1. CDR3 length: 13 amino acids. Germline CDR1 SGHVS, CDR2 FQNEAQ. V gave up 2 bases and J gave up 7 bases; unmatched junction bases: 4. CDR3 nucleotides: TGTGCCAGCAGCTTAACAGGGGAGGGTGGCTACACCTTC. Residues: CASSLTGEGGYTF.

The chain links TRBV7-9 to TRBJ2-2, with 9 nucleotides matching TRBD2. The J segment lost 4 bases and the V segment lost 3 bases, leaving 3 bases of the junction unmatched. The length of the CDR3 is 15 residues. The germline V gene has CDR1 SEHNR and CDR2 FQNEAQ (reference sequence). The CDR3 DNA reads as TGTGCCAGCAGCTTGAGTAGCGGGAGCACCGGGGAGCTGTTTTTT. Translation gives CASSLSSGSTGELFF.

The chain uses TRBV7-3 and TRBJ1-1, with TRBD1 as a possible D gene (5 bases). Trimming removed 5 bases at V and 8 bases at J, with 18 bases between. Germline-derived CDR1 and CDR2 are SGHTA and FQGTGA. This CDR3 is 14 amino acids long. The CDR3 DNA follows: TGTGCCAGCAGCCCCTCCCTCTCGGGGGGAGAAGCTTTCTTT. Amino acids: CASSPSLSGGEAFF.

The chain employs TRBV7-9 and TRBJ1-4; a weak D match, TRBD1 (5 bases). Trimming removed 1 base at V and 8 bases at J, with 11 bases between. Germline V CDR1 and CDR2: SEHNR, FQNEAQ (reference sequence). The CDR3 extends over 14 amino acids. CDR3 coding DNA: TGTGCCAGCAGCTTAGGGACACTATCCGAAAAACTGTTTTTT. Its protein product is CASSLGTLSEKLFF.

This chain links TRBV9 with TRBJ2-5; the D call may be TRBD1 or TRBD2 (5 bases each). The germline V gene encodes CDR1 SGDLS and CDR2 YYNGEE. CDR3 size: 16 residues. The germline V and J ends were trimmed by 0 bases and 2 bases, with 14 bases remaining between them. Written as DNA, the CDR3 is TGTGCCAGCAGCGTAGCCTGGGGGTCAGGACAAGAGACCCAGTACTTC. Protein product: CASSVAWGSGQETQYF. The variable domain in full, completed from reference TRBV9 and TRBJ2-5, reads DSGVTQTPKHLITATGQRVTLRCSPRSGDLSVYWYQQSLDQGLQFLIQYYNGEERAKGNILERFSAQQFPDLHSELNLSSLELGDSALYFCASSVAWGSGQETQYFGPGTRLLVL.

The rearrangement uses TRBV5-1 and TRBJ2-2, with D perhaps matching TRBD2 (5 bases). Per germline, CDR1 SGHRS and CDR2 YFSETQ. The CDR3 totals 16 residues. V shed 1 base and J shed 2 bases, with 12 bases lying between them. CDR3 loop: CASSLTAGGNTGELFF. The DNA of the CDR3 is TGCGCCAGCAGCTTGACCGCGGGCGGAAACACCGGGGAGCTGTTTTTT.

The chain's CDR3 is CASMPGHSYEQYF. CDR3 DNA: TGTGCCAGCATGCCAGGCCACTCCTACGAGCAGTACTTC. This chain connects TRBV6-5 to TRBJ2-7; no definite D call. Deletions cut 7 bases from V and 0 bases from J, with 10 bases between. Looked up from germline, CDR1 is MNHEY and CDR2 is SVGAGI. This CDR3 is 13 amino acids long.

The gene calls are TRBV5-5 and TRBJ1-2, with D maybe TRBD1 (5 bases). The CDR3 loop spans 15 amino acids. The germline V gene encodes CDR1 SGHKS and CDR2 YYEKEE (reference sequence). The V gene lost 4 bases and the J gene lost 1 base, with 14 bases spanning the gap. CDR3 amino acids: CASSPGTGFNYGYTF. For the CDR3, the DNA is TGTGCCAGCAGCCCAGGGACCGGATTTAACTATGGCTACACCTTC.

This rearrangement joins TRBV5-1 to TRBJ2-2; 9 bases align to TRBD1. V lost 2 bases to trimming and J lost 3 bases; unmatched junction nucleotides: 2. The germline V gene has CDR1 SGHRS and CDR2 YFSETQ. The CDR3 is 15 amino acids. The CDR3 coding sequence is TGCGCCAGCAGCTTACGACAGGGGGACACCGGGGAGCTGTTTTTT. Its protein is CASSLRQGDTGELFF.

The V call is TRBV19, the J call TRBJ2-5, with D uncertain. This CDR3 comprises 12 residues. The V gene's germline CDR1 is LNHDA and CDR2 SQIVND (reference sequence). Trimming stripped 4 bases from V and 2 bases from J, with 5 bases between. The CDR3 nucleotides are TGTGCCAGTAGTACTGCACAAGAGACCCAGTACTTC. This translates into CASSTAQETQYF.

The CDR3 sequence is CASKGTGGYTGELFF. For the CDR3, the DNA is TGTGCCAGCAAAGGGACAGGGGGATACACCGGGGAGCTGTTTTTT. The chain is built from TRBV2 and TRBJ2-2, with 11 bases fitting TRBD1. Trimming took 7 bases from V and 3 from J; bases not matched to a gene: 4. Per the germline V gene, CDR1 is SNHLY and CDR2 is FYNNEI. CDR3 length: 15 amino acids.

V usage is TRBV15 and J usage is TRBJ2-7; the D gene could be TRBD1 or TRBD2 (5 bases each). From germline, CDR1 is LNHNV and CDR2 YYDKDF (reference sequence). The V end was cut by 9 bases, the J end by 4 bases, with 25 bases between. The CDR3 is 16 amino acids. CDR3 nucleotides: TGTGCCACTCCCGGGGACCGCCGAGGGAGATTATACGAGCAGTACTTC. Amino acids: CATPGDRRGRLYEQYF.

This clone has just one count. This rearrangement joins TRBV14 to TRBJ2-1; TRBD2 agrees at 9 bases. V gave up 1 base and J gave up 1 base; unmatched junction bases: 11. The CDR3 totals 19 residues. Per germline, CDR1 SGHDN and CDR2 FVKESK. CDR3 in amino acids: CASSQVRFGGRVSYNEQFF. In DNA, the CDR3 is TGTGCCAGCAGCCAAGTACGGTTTGGCGGGAGGGTGTCCTACAATGAGCAGTTCTTC.

The rearrangement uses TRBV5-6 and TRBJ2-1, with D unclear. This CDR3 is built from 15 residues. The germline CDR1 and CDR2 sequences are SGHDT and YYEEEE. The V and J ends lost 0 bases and 0 bases respectively, with 7 bases between them. CDR3 protein: CASSLVQISYNEQFF. The CDR3 DNA reads TGTGCCAGCAGCTTGGTACAGATCTCCTACAATGAGCAGTTCTTC.

The chain recombines TRBV18 with TRBJ2-1; 10 bases map to TRBD1. CDR1 is KGHSH and CDR2 is LQKENI in the germline V gene. CDR3 length: 19 residues. Trimming cost V 3 bases and J 2 bases; bases outside gene matches: 13. CDR3 residues: CASSPRDRGPSLTYNEQFF. The CDR3 DNA follows: TGTGCCAGCTCACCTCGGGACAGGGGCCCTTCTCTTACCTACAATGAGCAGTTCTTC. The full variable domain, with the rest looked up from reference TRBV18 and TRBJ2-1, is NAGVMQNPRHLVRRRGQEARLRCSPMKGHSHVYWYRQLPEEGLKFMVYLQKENIIDESGMPKERFSAEFPKEGPSILRIQQVVRGDSAAYFCASSPRDRGPSLTYNEQFFGPGTRLTVL.

This rearrangement joins TRBV2 to TRBJ2-7; TRBD2 might be the D (5 bases). CDR1 and CDR2 (germline): SNHLY, FYNNEI. V dropped 5 bases and J dropped 0 bases, with 11 bases sitting between them. The CDR3 has 14 amino acids. CDR3 residues: CASSPEADSYEQYF. The CDR3 DNA reads as TGTGCCAGCAGTCCGGAAGCGGACTCCTACGAGCAGTACTTC.

This rearrangement joins TRBV4-2 to TRBJ2-3, with D unclear. From germline, CDR1 is LGHNA and CDR2 YNFKEQ. V was cut by 0 bases and J by 1 base, with 14 bases left in between. The CDR3 covers 17 residues. The CDR3 coding sequence is TGTGCCAGCAGCCAAGAGAAAGGGTTATGGGGCACAGATACGCAGTATTTT. Translation gives CASSQEKGLWGTDTQYF.

The CDR3 DNA reads as TGTGCCTCCGTGAAAGGGGCTTCAGACACTGAAGCTTTCTTT. Translating gives CASVKGASDTEAFF. The chain combines TRBV21-1 with TRBJ1-1; the table's TRBD1 call for D was not verified on the DNA. TRBV21-1 is a known pseudogene. The CDR3 totals 14 residues.

The rearrangement links TRBV5-6 to TRBJ2-3; D unresolved. Trimming shortened V by 5 bases and J by 0 bases, and 10 bases separated the two germline ends. The CDR3 is 14 residues long. The germline V gene encodes CDR1 SGHDT and CDR2 YYEEEE. The chain's CDR3 is CASSFNPSTDTQYF. The CDR3 DNA reads as TGTGCCAGCAGTTTCAACCCTAGCACAGATACGCAGTATTTT. Drawing the rest from reference TRBV5-6 and TRBJ2-3, the complete variable domain is DAGVTQSPTHLIKTRGQQVTLRCSPKSGHDTVSWYQQALGQGPQFIFQYYEEEERQRGNFPDRFSGHQFPNYSSELNVNALLLGDSALYLCASSFNPSTDTQYFGPGTRLTVL.

In its sample, this clone was seen once. The CDR3 coding sequence is TGTGCCAGCAGCCCCCGGAGGGGGTCGGACTCACCCCTCCACTTT. Amino acid sequence: CASSPRRGSDSPLHF. The chain carries TRBV7-6 and TRBJ1-6; possible D gene TRBD1, 6 bases. This CDR3 is built from 15 residues. Trimming removed 5 bases at V and 10 bases at J, with 18 bases between. Per the germline V gene, CDR1 is SGHVS and CDR2 is FNYEAQ.

The chain combines TRBV30 with TRBJ1-4; a weak D match, TRBD1 (6 bases). Germline V CDR1 and CDR2: GTSNPN, SVGIG (reference sequence). Trimming cost V 1 base and J 4 bases, with 10 bases left between them. CDR3 length: 14 amino acids. DNA of the CDR3: TGTGCCTGGAGTGGGGGGCGGCTTAATGAAAAACTGTTTTTT. Amino acids: CAWSGGRLNEKLFF.

The CDR3 nucleotides read TGTGCCAGCAGACAGGACCGCGACAATCAGCCCCAGCATTTT. This gives the protein CASRQDRDNQPQHF. The chain couples TRBV6-6 to TRBJ1-5; weak D call: TRBD1 (5 bases). Trimming removed 6 bases from V and 3 bases from J, with 12 bases in between. From germline, CDR1 is MNHNY and CDR2 SVGAGI (reference sequence). The CDR3 is 14 residues long.

The chain has TRBV19 and TRBJ1-1, with D perhaps TRBD1 (5 bases). The CDR3 spans 13 residues. Trimming cost V 4 bases and J 3 bases, with 9 bases left between them. The V gene's germline CDR1 is LNHDA and CDR2 SQIVND (reference sequence). In DNA form, the CDR3 reads TGTGCCAGTAGTACGACAGCGGACACTGAAGCTTTCTTT. Its protein is CASSTTADTEAFF.

The chain links TRBV5-1 to TRBJ1-4; 11 bases map to TRBD1. The V gene end was trimmed by 2 bases and the J gene end by 6 bases; junction bases not matched to a gene: 3. This CDR3 comprises 15 residues. Germline V gene sequence: CDR1 SGHRS, CDR2 YFSETQ. CDR3 region: CASSFGDRGYEKLFF. DNA for the CDR3: TGCGCCAGCAGCTTCGGGGACAGGGGGTATGAAAAACTGTTTTTT.